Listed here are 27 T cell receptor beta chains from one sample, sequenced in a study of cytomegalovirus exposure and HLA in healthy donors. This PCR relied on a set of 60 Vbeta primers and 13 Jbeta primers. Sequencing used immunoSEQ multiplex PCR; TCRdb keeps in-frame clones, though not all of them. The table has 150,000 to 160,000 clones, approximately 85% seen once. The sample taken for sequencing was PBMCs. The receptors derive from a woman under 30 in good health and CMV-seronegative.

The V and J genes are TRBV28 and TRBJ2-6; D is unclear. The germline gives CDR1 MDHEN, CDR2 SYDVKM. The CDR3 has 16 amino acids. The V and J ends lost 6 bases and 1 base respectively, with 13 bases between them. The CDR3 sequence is CASSPLLVSGANVLTF. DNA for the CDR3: TGTGCCAGCAGCCCCCTTCTAGTGTCTGGGGCCAACGTCCTGACTTTC.

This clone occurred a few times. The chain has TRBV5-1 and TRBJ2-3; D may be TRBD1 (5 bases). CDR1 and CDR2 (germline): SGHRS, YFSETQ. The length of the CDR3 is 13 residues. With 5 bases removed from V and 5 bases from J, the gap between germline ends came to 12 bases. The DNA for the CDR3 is TGCGCCAGCAGGCAGGGCGAACGAGATACGCAGTATTTT. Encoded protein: CASRQGERDTQYF.

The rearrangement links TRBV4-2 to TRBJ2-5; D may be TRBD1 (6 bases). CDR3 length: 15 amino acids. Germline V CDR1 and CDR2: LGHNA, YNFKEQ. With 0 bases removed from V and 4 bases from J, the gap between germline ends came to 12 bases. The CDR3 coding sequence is TGTGCCAGCAGCCAAGATGGTGGCAGGGGAGAGACCCAGTACTTC. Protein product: CASSQDGGRGETQYF.

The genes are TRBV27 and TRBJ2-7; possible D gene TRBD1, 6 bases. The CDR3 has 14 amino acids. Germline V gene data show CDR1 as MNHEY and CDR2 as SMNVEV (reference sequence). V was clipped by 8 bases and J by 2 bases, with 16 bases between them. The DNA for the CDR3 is TGTGCCAGCGGACTCAACAGGGTCACCTACGAGCAGTACTTC. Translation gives CASGLNRVTYEQYF.

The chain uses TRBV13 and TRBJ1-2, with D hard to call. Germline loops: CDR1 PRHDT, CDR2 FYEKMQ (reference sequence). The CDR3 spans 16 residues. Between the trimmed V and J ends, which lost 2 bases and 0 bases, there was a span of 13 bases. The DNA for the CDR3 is TGTGCCAGCAGCTTATTCGGGAGTACGGCTAACTATGGCTACACCTTC. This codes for CASSLFGSTANYGYTF.

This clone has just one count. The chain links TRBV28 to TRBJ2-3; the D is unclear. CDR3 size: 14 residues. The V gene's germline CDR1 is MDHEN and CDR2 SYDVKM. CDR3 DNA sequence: TGTGCTACCACGGAGCACAAACCGGGAGATACGCAGTATTTT. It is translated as CATTEHKPGDTQYF.

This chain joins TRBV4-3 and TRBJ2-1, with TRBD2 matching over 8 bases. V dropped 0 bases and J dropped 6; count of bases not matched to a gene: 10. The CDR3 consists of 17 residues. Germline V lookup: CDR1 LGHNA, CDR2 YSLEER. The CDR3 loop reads CASSQDVVASGFNEQFF. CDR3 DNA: TGCGCCAGCAGCCAAGATGTTGTGGCTAGCGGGTTCAATGAGCAGTTCTTC.

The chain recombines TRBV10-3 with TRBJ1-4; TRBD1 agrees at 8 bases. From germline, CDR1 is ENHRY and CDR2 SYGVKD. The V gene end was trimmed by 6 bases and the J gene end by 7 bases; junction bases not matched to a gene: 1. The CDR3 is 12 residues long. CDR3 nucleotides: TGTGCCATCAGCGGGACAGGTGAAAAACTGTTTTTT. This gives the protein CAISGTGEKLFF.

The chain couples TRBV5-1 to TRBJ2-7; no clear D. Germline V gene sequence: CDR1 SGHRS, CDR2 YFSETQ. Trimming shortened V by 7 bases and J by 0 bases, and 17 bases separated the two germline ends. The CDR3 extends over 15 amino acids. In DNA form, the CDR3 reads TGCGCCAGCGCACGCAGGCAGCCGGTCTCCTACGAGCAGTACTTC. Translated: CASARRQPVSYEQYF.

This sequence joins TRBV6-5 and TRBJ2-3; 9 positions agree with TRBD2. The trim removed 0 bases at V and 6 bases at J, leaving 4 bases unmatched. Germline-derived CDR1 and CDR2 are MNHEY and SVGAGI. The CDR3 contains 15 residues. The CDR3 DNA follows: TGTGCCAGCAGTTACTCGGCGGGGGGGCGGGATACGCAGTATTTT. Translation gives CASSYSAGGRDTQYF.

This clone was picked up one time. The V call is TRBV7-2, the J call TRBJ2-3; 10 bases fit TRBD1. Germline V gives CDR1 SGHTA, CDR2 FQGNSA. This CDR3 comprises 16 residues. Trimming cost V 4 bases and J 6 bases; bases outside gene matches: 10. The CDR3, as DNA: TGTGCCAGCAGCTGGACCGGGACAGGGGTTTGGGATACGCAGTATTTT. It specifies CASSWTGTGVWDTQYF.

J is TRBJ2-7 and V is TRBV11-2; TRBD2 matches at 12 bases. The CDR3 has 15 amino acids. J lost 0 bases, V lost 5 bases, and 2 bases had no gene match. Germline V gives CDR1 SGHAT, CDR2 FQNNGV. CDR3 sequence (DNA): TGTGCCAGCAGCCTGACTAGCGGGAGCTCCTACGAGCAGTACTTC. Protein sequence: CASSLTSGSSYEQYF.

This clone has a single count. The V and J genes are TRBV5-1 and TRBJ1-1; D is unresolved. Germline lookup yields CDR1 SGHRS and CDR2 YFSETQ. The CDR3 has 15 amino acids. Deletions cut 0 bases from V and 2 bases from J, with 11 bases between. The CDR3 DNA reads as TGCGCCAGCAGCTTGGCCGCTGCCAGAAACACTGAAGCTTTCTTT. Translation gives CASSLAAARNTEAFF.

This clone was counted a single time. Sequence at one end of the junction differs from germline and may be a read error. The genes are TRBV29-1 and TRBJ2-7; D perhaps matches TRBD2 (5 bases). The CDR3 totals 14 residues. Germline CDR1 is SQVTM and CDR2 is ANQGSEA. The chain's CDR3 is CGVLTGVDGYEQYF. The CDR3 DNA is TGCGGCGTCCTTACCGGGGTTGACGGCTACGAGCAGTACTTC.

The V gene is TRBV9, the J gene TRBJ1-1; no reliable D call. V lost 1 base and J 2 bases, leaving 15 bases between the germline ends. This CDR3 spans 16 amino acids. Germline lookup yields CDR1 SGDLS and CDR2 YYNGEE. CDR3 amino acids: CASSVSPGYTNTEAFF. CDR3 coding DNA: TGTGCCAGCAGCGTATCCCCCGGGTACACTAACACTGAAGCTTTCTTT.

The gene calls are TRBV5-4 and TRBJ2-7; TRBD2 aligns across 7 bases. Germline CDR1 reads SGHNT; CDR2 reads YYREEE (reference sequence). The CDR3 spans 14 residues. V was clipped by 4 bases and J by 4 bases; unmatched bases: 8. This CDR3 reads CASSRGTKPYEQYF. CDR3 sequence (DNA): TGTGCCAGCAGCCGGGGGACTAAGCCGTACGAGCAGTACTTC. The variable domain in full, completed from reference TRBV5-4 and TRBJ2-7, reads ETGVTQSPTHLIKTRGQQVTLRCSSQSGHNTVSWYQQALGQGPQFIFQYYREEENGRGNFPPRFSGLQFPNYSSELNVNALELDDSALYLCASSRGTKPYEQYFGPGTRLTVT.

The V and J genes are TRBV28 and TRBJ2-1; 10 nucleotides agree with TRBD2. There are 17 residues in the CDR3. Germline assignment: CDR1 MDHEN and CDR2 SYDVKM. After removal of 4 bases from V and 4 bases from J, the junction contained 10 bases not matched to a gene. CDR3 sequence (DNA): TGTGCCAGCAGTTCACTACAAGCGGGAGGGCCGTACAATGAGCAGTTCTTC. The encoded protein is CASSSLQAGGPYNEQFF.

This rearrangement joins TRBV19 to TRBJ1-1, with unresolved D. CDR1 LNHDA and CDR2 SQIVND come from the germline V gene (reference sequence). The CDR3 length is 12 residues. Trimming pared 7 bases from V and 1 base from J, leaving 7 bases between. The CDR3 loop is CASMRRNTEAFF. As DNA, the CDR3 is TGTGCCAGTATGAGAAGGAACACTGAAGCTTTCTTT.

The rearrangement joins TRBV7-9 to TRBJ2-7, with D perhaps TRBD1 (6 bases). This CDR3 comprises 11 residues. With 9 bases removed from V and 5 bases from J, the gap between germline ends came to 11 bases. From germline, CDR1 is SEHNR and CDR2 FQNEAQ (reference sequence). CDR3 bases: TGTGCCAGGACAGGTCTGGACGAGCAGTACTTC. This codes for CARTGLDEQYF.

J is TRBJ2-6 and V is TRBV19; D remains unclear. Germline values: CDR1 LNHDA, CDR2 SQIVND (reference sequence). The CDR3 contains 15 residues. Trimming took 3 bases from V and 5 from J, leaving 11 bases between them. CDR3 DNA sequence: TGTGCCAGTAGTATTTCAAGAGCCCGGGCCAACGTCCTGACTTTC. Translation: CASSISRARANVLTF.

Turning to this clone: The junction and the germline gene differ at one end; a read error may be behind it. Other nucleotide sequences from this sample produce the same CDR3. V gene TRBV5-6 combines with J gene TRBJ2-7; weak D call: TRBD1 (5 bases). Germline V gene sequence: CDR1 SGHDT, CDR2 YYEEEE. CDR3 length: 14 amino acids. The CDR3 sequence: CASSLGQSSYEQYF. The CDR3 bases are TGTGCCAGCAGCTTGGGACAGAGCTCCTACGAGCAGTACTTT.

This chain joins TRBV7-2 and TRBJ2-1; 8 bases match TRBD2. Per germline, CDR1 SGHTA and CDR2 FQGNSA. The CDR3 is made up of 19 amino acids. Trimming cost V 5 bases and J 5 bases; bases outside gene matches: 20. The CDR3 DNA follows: TGTGCCAGCAGCCCTCCGAGGGTCGAACTAGCGGAGGCGAACAATGAGCAGTTCTTC. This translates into CASSPPRVELAEANNEQFF.

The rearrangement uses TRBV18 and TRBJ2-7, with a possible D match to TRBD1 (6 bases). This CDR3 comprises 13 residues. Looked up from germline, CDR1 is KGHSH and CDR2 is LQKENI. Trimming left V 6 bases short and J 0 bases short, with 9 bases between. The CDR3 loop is CASSPDSSYEQYF. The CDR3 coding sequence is TGTGCCAGCTCGCCGGACAGCTCCTACGAGCAGTACTTC.

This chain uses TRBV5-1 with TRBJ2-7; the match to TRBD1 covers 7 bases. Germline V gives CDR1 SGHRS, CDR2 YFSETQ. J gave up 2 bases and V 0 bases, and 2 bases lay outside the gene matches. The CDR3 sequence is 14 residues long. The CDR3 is CASSLGDSPYEQYF. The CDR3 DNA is TGCGCCAGCAGCTTGGGGGACAGCCCCTACGAGCAGTACTTC.

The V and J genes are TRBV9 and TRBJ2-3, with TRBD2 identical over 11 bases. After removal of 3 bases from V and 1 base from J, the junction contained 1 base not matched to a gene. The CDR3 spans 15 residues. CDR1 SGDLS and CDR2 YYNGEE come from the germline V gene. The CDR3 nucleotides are TGTGCCAGCAGCGATAGCGGGGGGGGCACAGATACGCAGTATTTT. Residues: CASSDSGGGTDTQYF.

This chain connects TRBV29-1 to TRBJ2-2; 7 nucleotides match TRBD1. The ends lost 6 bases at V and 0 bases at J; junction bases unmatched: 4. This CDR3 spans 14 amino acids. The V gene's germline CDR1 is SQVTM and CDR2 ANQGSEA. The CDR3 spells CSVRTGPNTGELFF. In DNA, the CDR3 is TGCAGCGTGAGGACAGGACCGAACACCGGGGAGCTGTTTTTT.

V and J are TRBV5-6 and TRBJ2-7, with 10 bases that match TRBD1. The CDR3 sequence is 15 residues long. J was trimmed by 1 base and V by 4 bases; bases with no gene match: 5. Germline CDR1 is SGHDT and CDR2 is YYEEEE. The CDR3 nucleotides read TGTGCCAGCAGCGGTCGGGACAGGGGTTCCTACGAGCAGTACTTC. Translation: CASSGRDRGSYEQYF.